These 18 T cell receptor beta chains came from one sample sequenced in a study of blood T cell repertoires in COVID-19. TCRdb keeps only in-frame clones here, not all; method: immunoSEQ multiplex PCR. The sample consists of about 69,000 clones, about 90% of them appearing once. Sequenced sample: peripheral blood. The receptors shown here come from a man aged 35 to 55 with COVID-19, enrolled during active disease.

The chain links TRBV20-1 to TRBJ1-4; D may be TRBD1 (5 bases). The V gene lost 3 bases and the J gene lost 7 bases, with 15 bases spanning the gap. From germline, CDR1 is DFQATT and CDR2 SNEGSKA (reference sequence). The length of the CDR3 is 14 residues. The CDR3 DNA is TGCAGTGCTAGTGCGGGGGGAAGTCGTGAAAAACTGTTTTTT. Translation: CSASAGGSREKLFF.

The chain carries TRBV10-3 and TRBJ2-2; no clear D. The CDR3 spans 13 residues. The V gene's germline CDR1 is ENHRY and CDR2 SYGVKD. V lost 6 bases, J lost 4 bases, and 9 bases lay in between. The CDR3 bases are TGTGCCATCAGGACTGAAACCACCGGGGAGCTGTTTTTT. This codes for CAIRTETTGELFF.

On this clone: The sample has other DNA sequences that encode this CDR3 too. The rearrangement uses TRBV18 and TRBJ2-3; TRBD2 agrees at 9 bases. The CDR3 has 15 amino acids. Trimming took 3 bases from V and 3 from J; bases not matched to a gene: 4. Germline V lookup: CDR1 KGHSH, CDR2 LQKENI. This chain's CDR3 is CASSPPLAGTDTQYF. CDR3 nucleotide sequence: TGTGCCAGCTCACCCCCGCTAGCGGGGACAGATACGCAGTATTTT.

The rearrangement joins TRBV5-6 to TRBJ2-3; D not resolved. Per the germline V gene, CDR1 is SGHDT and CDR2 is YYEEEE. Deletions cut 7 bases from V and 2 bases from J, with 11 bases between. CDR3 size: 13 residues. This CDR3 is CASLVGTTDTQYF. DNA of the CDR3: TGTGCCAGCCTCGTTGGCACCACAGATACGCAGTATTTT.

This clone was detected once. The chain is built from TRBV6-5 and TRBJ1-6; 9 nucleotides align to TRBD1. The V gene's germline CDR1 is MNHEY and CDR2 SVGAGI. J lost 10 bases, V lost 7 bases, and 5 bases had no gene match. CDR3 length: 13 amino acids. The CDR3 reads CASTTGGQSPLHF. The CDR3 bases are TGTGCCAGCACTACAGGGGGCCAGTCACCCCTCCACTTT.

The chain recombines TRBV2 with TRBJ1-2; D is unresolved. Trimming cost V 8 bases and J 4 bases, with 11 bases left between them. The CDR3 loop spans 12 amino acids. The germline CDR1 and CDR2 sequences are SNHLY and FYNNEI. The CDR3 nucleotides are TGTGCCAGCCAGCGGGATTCCTATGGCTACACCTTC. Protein sequence: CASQRDSYGYTF.

The chain has TRBV19 and TRBJ1-1, with TRBD1 matching 9 bases. Germline V gene lookup returns CDR1 LNHDA and CDR2 SQIVND (reference sequence). CDR3 size: 13 residues. V gave up 0 bases and J gave up 11 bases; unmatched junction bases: 4. The CDR3, as DNA: TGTGCCAGTAGTATAGAGTGGGACAGGGAGGCTTTCTTT. Translation: CASSIEWDREAFF.

The V call is TRBV10-3, the J call TRBJ2-7, with D perhaps TRBD1 (6 bases). V shed 6 bases and J shed 4 bases, with 13 bases lying between them. The CDR3 consists of 13 residues. The V gene's germline CDR1 is ENHRY and CDR2 SYGVKD. The CDR3 sequence is CAISDYTGYEQYF. CDR3 sequence (DNA): TGTGCCATCAGCGATTACACAGGGTACGAGCAGTACTTC.

The chain employs TRBV2 and TRBJ1-6; no clear D gene. The CDR3 length is 14 residues. Per the germline V gene, CDR1 is SNHLY and CDR2 is FYNNEI. Between the trimmed V and J ends, which lost 6 bases and 7 bases, there was a span of 13 bases. This chain's CDR3 is CASSKEAINSPLHF. In DNA form, the CDR3 reads TGTGCCAGCAGCAAGGAGGCGATAAATTCACCCCTCCACTTT.

This clone was recorded a few times. The CDR3 here is CASSLGATGNPPSGANVLTF. The DNA of the CDR3 is TGCGCCAGCAGCTTGGGAGCGACAGGGAACCCTCCTTCTGGGGCCAACGTCCTGACTTTC. The chain uses TRBV5-1 and TRBJ2-6; 7 positions agree with TRBD1. Germline CDR1 reads SGHRS; CDR2 reads YFSETQ. The CDR3 runs 20 residues. Germline trimming cut 0 bases from V and 1 base from J; bases unmatched to any gene: 13.

The rearrangement uses TRBV12-3 or TRBV12-4 and TRBJ2-3, with D perhaps TRBD2 (7 bases). V was trimmed by 1 base and J by 10 bases, leaving 9 bases between them. The CDR3 runs to 12 residues. The CDR3 protein is CASSLGEGAQYF. The CDR3 DNA is TGTGCCAGCAGTTTAGGGGAGGGGGCGCAGTATTTT.

The rearrangement joins TRBV4-2 to TRBJ1-2; TRBD1 agrees at 9 bases. CDR1 and CDR2 (germline): LGHNA, YNFKEQ. The CDR3 sequence is 16 residues long. V gave up 4 bases and J gave up 4 bases; unmatched junction bases: 10. The CDR3 protein is CASSRAMAGQGYGYTF. The CDR3 nucleotides read TGTGCCAGCAGCCGAGCCATGGCGGGACAGGGCTATGGCTACACCTTC.

In DNA form, the CDR3 reads TGTGCCAGCAGCTTAGATCACCGGGGTACTTCTGGCTACACCTTC. It encodes CASSLDHRGTSGYTF. The genes are TRBV7-2 and TRBJ1-2; D gene unclear. Germline loops: CDR1 SGHTA, CDR2 FQGNSA. The CDR3 totals 15 residues. Deletions cut 1 base from V and 7 bases from J, with 16 bases between.

J is TRBJ2-1 and V is TRBV3-1 (or the pseudogene TRBV3-2), with 7 bases aligning to TRBD2. The CDR3 is made up of 13 amino acids. V shed 4 bases, J shed 7 bases, and the junction held 4 bases outside the gene matches. Germline V gene data show CDR1 as LGHDT and CDR2 as YNNKEL (reference sequence). The CDR3: CASSPGTNNEQFF. The CDR3 DNA follows: TGTGCCAGCAGCCCCGGGACTAATAATGAGCAGTTCTTC.

The chain uses TRBV5-5 and TRBJ1-4, with a possible D match to TRBD1 (6 bases). The CDR3 totals 16 residues. Trimming left V 4 bases short and J 8 bases short, with 21 bases between. Germline V gene lookup returns CDR1 SGHKS and CDR2 YYEKEE (reference sequence). CDR3 DNA: TGTGCCAGCAGCCCCCATACCGGGACAAACATGGAAAAACTGTTTTTT. Translated, it gives CASSPHTGTNMEKLFF. Full variable domain (missing parts from reference TRBV5-5 and TRBJ1-4): DAGVTQSPTHLIKTRGQQVTLRCSPISGHKSVSWYQQVLGQGPQFIFQYYEKEERGRGNFPDRFSARQFPNYSSELNVNALLLGDSALYLCASSPHTGTNMEKLFFGSGTQLSVL.

The chain joins TRBV18 to TRBJ1-4, with D possibly being TRBD1 (6 bases). The CDR3 has 14 residues. Germline assignment: CDR1 KGHSH and CDR2 LQKENI. Deletions cut 8 bases from V and 5 bases from J, with 15 bases between. CDR3 in DNA: TGTGCCAGCCGAAAACCCCAGGGGAATGAAAAACTGTTTTTT. Its protein product is CASRKPQGNEKLFF. Full variable domain (missing parts from reference TRBV18 and TRBJ1-4): NAGVMQNPRHLVRRRGQEARLRCSPMKGHSHVYWYRQLPEEGLKFMVYLQKENIIDESGMPKERFSAEFPKEGPSILRIQQVVRGDSAAYFCASRKPQGNEKLFFGSGTQLSVL.

The chain uses TRBV6-5 and TRBJ1-6, with D unclear. Germline V gives CDR1 MNHEY, CDR2 SVGAGI. This CDR3 region has 15 residues. V dropped 0 bases and J dropped 5 bases, with 8 bases sitting between them. CDR3 region: CASSYSGTDNSPLHF. The CDR3 coding sequence is TGTGCCAGCAGTTACTCCGGCACAGATAATTCACCCCTCCACTTT.

The chain joins TRBV13 to TRBJ1-3; TRBD1 matches 11 bases. Germline trimming cut 5 bases from V and 3 bases from J; bases unmatched to any gene: 3. From germline, CDR1 is PRHDT and CDR2 FYEKMQ (reference sequence). This CDR3 has 15 amino acids. The CDR3 loop reads CASSPGQGVGNTIYF. In nucleotides, the CDR3 is TGTGCCAGCAGCCCGGGACAGGGGGTTGGAAACACCATATATTTT. Full variable domain (missing parts from reference TRBV13 and TRBJ1-3): AAGVIQSPRHLIKEKRETATLKCYPIPRHDTVYWYQQGPGQDPQFLISFYEKMQSDKGSIPDRFSAQQFSDYHSELNMSSLELGDSALYFCASSPGQGVGNTIYFGEGSWLTVV.